This section outlines one T cell receptor (beta chain) sequence together with its context. The sample is drawn from a study of T cells expressing NK-cell markers. Overall study context: Seropositivity for HCMV was found in seven of the eight sequenced donors, with one seronegative.

Germline lookup yields CDR1 ENHRY and CDR2 SYGVKD. The CDR3 sequence is 13 residues long. Using the 5' RACE reads, TCRdb records one entry per CDR3 protein without DNA. In total, the table holds under 600,000 distinct CDR3 sequences. Sequencing was done on a sample of blood T cells: a sorted CD56 or NKG2C T cell subset, CD4+ or CD8+ T cells, or bulk PBMC T cells (not recorded which). The chain carries TRBV10-3 and TRBJ1-4. This clonotype originated in a woman aged 50 to 60 in good health. The CDR3 loop is CATHSATNEKLFF.